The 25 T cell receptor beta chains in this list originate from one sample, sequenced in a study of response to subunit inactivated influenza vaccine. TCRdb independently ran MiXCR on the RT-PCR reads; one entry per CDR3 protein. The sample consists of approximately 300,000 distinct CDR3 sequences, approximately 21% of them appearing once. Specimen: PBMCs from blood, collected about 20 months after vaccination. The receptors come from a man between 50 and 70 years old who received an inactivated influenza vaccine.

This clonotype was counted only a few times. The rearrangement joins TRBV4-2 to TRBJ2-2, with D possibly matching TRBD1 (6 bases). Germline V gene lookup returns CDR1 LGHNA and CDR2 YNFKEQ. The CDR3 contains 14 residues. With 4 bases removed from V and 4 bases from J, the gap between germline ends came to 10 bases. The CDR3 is CASSPDRFTGELFF. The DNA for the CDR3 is TGTGCCAGCAGCCCTGACAGGTTCACCGGGGAGCTGTTTTTT.

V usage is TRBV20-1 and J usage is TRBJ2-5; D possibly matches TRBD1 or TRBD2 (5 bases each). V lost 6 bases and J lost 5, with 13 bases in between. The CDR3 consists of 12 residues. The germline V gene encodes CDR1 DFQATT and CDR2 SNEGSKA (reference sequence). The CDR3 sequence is CSAAGREETQYF. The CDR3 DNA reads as TGCAGTGCCGCGGGCAGGGAGGAGACCCAGTACTTC.

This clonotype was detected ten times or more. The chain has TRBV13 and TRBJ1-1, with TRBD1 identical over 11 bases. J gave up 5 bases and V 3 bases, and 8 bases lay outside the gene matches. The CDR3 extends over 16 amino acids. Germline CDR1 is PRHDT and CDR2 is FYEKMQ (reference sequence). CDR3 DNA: TGTGCCAGCAGCTTCGGACAGGGGGCTTGGTATACTGAAGCTTTCTTT. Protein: CASSFGQGAWYTEAFF.

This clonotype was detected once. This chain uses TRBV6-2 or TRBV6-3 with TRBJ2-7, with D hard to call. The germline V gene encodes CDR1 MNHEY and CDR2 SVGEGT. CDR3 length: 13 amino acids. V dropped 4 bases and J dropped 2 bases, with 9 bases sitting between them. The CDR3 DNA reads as TGTGCCAGCAGTTTAACGAATACCTACGAGCAGTACTTC. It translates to CASSLTNTYEQYF.

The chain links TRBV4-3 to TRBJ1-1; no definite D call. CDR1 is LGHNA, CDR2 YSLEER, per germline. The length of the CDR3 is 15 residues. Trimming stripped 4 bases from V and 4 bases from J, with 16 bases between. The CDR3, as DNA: TGCGCCAGCAGCCCAGGCCGCGTGGTTTCCACTGAAGCTTTCTTT. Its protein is CASSPGRVVSTEAFF.

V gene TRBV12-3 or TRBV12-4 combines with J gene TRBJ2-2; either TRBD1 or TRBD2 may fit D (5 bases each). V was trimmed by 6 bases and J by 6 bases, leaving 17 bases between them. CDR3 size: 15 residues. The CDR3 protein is CASSPSPGGSGELFF. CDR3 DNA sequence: TGTGCCAGCAGCCCGTCGCCTGGGGGTTCCGGGGAGCTGTTTTTT.

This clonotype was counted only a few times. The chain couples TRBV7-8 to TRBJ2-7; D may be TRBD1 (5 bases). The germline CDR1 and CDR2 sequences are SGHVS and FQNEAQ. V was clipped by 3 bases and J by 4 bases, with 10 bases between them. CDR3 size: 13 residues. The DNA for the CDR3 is TGTGCCAGCAGCTTGGACACCCTGTACGAGCAGTACTTC. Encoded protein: CASSLDTLYEQYF.

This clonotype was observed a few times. The DNA of the CDR3 is TGTGCCAGCAGATGGTCCAGTCAGACTGAAGCTTTCTTT. Translation gives CASRWSSQTEAFF. V usage is TRBV5-5 and J usage is TRBJ1-1; D unresolved. Germline V gene sequence: CDR1 SGHKS, CDR2 YYEKEE (reference sequence). The CDR3 consists of 13 residues. Between the trimmed V and J ends, which lost 5 bases and 5 bases, there was a span of 13 bases.

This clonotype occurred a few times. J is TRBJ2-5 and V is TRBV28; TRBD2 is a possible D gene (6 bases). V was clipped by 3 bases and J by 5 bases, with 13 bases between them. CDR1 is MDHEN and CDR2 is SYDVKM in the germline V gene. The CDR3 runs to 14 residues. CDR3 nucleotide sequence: TGTGCCAGCAGTTTTTGGCCCCGGGGGGAGACCCAGTACTTC. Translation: CASSFWPRGETQYF.

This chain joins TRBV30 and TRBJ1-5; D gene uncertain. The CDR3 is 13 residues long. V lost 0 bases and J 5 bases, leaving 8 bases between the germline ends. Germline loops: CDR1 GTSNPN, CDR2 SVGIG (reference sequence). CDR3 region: CAWSVSQDQPQHF. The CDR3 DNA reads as TGTGCCTGGAGTGTGAGCCAGGATCAGCCCCAGCATTTT.

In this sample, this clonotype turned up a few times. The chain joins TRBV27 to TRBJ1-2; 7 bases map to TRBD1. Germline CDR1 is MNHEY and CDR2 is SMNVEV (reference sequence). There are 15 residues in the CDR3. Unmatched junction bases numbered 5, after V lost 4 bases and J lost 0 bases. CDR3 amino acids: CASSSQGSSNYGYTF. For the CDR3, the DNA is TGTGCCAGCAGTTCACAGGGGTCTTCTAACTATGGCTACACCTTC.

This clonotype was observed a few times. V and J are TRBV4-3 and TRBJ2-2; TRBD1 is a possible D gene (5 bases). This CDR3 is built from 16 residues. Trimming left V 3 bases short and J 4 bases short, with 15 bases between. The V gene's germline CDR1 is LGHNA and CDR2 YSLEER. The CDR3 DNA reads TGCGCCAGCAGCCATGTTCAGGGTAGGGGCACCGGGGAGCTGTTTTTT. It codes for CASSHVQGRGTGELFF.

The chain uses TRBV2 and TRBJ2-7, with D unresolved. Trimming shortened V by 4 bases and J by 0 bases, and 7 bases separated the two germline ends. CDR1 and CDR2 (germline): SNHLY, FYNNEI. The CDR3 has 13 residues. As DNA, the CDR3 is TGTGCCAGCAGTGCTGGGTTCTCCTACGAGCAGTACTTC. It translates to CASSAGFSYEQYF.

The CDR3 DNA sequence: TGTGCCAGCAGCATAGGGCTTGGGCACAATGAGCAGTTCTTC. Translation gives CASSIGLGHNEQFF. V usage is TRBV5-6 and J usage is TRBJ2-1; D call uncertain. There are 14 residues in the CDR3. Per germline, CDR1 SGHDT and CDR2 YYEEEE. Trimming stripped 4 bases from V and 5 bases from J, with 13 bases between.

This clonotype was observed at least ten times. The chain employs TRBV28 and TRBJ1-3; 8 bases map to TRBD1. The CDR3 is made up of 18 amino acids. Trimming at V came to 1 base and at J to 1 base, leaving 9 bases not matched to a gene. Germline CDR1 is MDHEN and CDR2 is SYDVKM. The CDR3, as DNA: TGTGCCAGCAGTTTATCGGGGACAGGAGCGGTTTCTGGAAACACCATATATTTT. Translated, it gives CASSLSGTGAVSGNTIYF.

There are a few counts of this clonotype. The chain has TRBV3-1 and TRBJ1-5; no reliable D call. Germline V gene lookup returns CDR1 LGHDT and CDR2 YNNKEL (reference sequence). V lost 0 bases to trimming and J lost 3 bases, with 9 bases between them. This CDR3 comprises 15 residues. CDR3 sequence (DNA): TGTGCCAGCAGCCAAGATGCGGGTGTCAATCAGCCCCAGCATTTT. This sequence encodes CASSQDAGVNQPQHF.

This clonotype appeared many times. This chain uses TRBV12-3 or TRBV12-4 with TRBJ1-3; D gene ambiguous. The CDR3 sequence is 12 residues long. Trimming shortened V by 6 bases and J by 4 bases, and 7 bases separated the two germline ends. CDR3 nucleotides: TGTGCCAGCAGAAGGAAAGGAAACACCATATATTTT. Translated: CASRRKGNTIYF.

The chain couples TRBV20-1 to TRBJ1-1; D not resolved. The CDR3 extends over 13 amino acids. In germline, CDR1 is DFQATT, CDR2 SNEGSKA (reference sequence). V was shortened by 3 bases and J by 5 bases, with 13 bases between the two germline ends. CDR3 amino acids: CSARAPMGTEAFF. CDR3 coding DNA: TGCAGTGCTAGGGCCCCAATGGGGACTGAAGCTTTCTTT.

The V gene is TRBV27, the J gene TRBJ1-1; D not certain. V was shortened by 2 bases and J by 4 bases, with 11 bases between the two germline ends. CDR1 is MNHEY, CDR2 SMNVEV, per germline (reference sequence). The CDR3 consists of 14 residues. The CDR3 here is CASSLVQMATEAFF. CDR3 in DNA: TGTGCCAGCAGTTTAGTCCAGATGGCCACTGAAGCTTTCTTT.

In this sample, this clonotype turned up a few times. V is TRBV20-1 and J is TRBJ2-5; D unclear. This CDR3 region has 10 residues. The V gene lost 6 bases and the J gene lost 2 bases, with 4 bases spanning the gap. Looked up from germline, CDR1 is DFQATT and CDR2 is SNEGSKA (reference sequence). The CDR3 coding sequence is TGCAGTGCCCAACAAGAGACCCAGTACTTC. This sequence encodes CSAQQETQYF.

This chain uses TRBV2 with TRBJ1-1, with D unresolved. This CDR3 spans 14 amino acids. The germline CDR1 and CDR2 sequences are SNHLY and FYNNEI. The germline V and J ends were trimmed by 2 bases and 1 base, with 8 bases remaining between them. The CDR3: CASSELLGNTEAFF. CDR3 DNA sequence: TGTGCCAGCAGTGAACTGCTCGGGAACACTGAAGCTTTCTTT.

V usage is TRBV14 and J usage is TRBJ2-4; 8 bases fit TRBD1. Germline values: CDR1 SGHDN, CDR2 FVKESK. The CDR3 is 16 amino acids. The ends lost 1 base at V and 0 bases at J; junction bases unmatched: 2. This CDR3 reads CASSQGQGLAKNIQYF. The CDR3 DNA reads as TGTGCCAGCAGCCAAGGACAGGGGCTAGCCAAAAACATTCAGTACTTC.

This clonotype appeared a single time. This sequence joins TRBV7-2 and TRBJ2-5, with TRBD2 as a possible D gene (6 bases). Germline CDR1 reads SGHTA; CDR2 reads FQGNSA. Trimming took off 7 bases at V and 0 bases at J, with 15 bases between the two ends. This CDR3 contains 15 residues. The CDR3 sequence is CASTPGRGYQETQYF. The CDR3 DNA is TGTGCCAGCACCCCGGGACGGGGGTACCAAGAGACCCAGTACTTC.

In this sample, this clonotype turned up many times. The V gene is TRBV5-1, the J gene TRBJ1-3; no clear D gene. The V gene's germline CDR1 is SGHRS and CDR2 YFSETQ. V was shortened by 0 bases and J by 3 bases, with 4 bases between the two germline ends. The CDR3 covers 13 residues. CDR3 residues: CASSLAVGNTIYF. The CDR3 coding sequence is TGCGCCAGCAGCTTGGCGGTTGGAAACACCATATATTTT.

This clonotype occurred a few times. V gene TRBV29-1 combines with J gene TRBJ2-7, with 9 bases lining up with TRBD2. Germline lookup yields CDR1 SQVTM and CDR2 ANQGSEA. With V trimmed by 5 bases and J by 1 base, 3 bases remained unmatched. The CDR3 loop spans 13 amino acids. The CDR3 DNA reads TGCAGCGTTCTAGCGGGAATTTCCTACGAGCAGTACTTC. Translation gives CSVLAGISYEQYF.